Listed below are T cell receptor beta chains from one sample, sequenced in a study of T cells in Graves' hyperthyroidism and ophthalmopathy. TCRdb reprocessed the multiplex PCR reads with MiXCR, giving one entry per CDR3 protein. Of over 250,000 distinct CDR3 sequences in the sample, under 30% were seen once. The sequenced sample was blood. The receptor set was obtained from a man aged 40-49 years with Graves' hyperthyroidism that later progressed to Graves' ophthalmopathy. Each CDR3 is given with its conserved first and last residue.

j_gene: TRBJ1-1
v_gene: TRBV2
CDR3aa: CASSEARGRAFF

j_gene: TRBJ2-7
v_gene: TRBV2
CDR3aa: CASSTSGARLSYEQYF

j_gene: TRBJ2-5
v_gene: TRBV27
CDR3aa: CASSPRNRNLQETQYF

j_gene: TRBJ1-2
v_gene: TRBV6-5
CDR3aa: CAGSAGGSNYGYTF

j_gene: TRBJ2-2
v_gene: TRBV6-9
CDR3aa: CASSATGPTGELFF

j_gene: TRBJ2-7
v_gene: TRBV7-9
CDR3aa: CASSSGTGRGEQYF

j_gene: TRBJ2-7
v_gene: TRBV6-1
CDR3aa: CASGHDPSYEQYF

j_gene: TRBJ1-1
v_gene: TRBV6-5
CDR3aa: CASSYPRGIEAFF

j_gene: TRBJ1-2
v_gene: TRBV6-1
CDR3aa: CASRERQGLRGYGYTF

j_gene: TRBJ1-1
v_gene: TRBV12-3/TRBV12-4
CDR3aa: CASSLLRGTNTEAFF

j_gene: TRBJ2-7
v_gene: TRBV18
CDR3aa: CASSLGPTANYEQYF

j_gene: TRBJ2-5
v_gene: TRBV2
CDR3aa: CASRDGIPQETQYF

j_gene: TRBJ1-2
v_gene: TRBV10-3
CDR3aa: CAGCRYPQQNYGYTF

j_gene: TRBJ2-2
v_gene: TRBV4-1
CDR3aa: CASSQDFGQTNTGELFF

j_gene: TRBJ2-7
v_gene: TRBV27
CDR3aa: CASSLGAGFSYEQYF

j_gene: TRBJ1-2
v_gene: TRBV30
CDR3aa: CAWSLSGPNYGYTF

j_gene: TRBJ2-2
v_gene: TRBV15
CDR3aa: CATSRDRASGTGGELFF

j_gene: TRBJ2-5
v_gene: TRBV5-1
CDR3aa: CASSRETGFQETQYF